This T cell receptor (beta chain) was captured in a study of blood T cell repertoires in COVID-19. With 7 bases clipped from V and 2 bases from J, the junction kept 9 bases outside the gene matches. Germline V CDR1 and CDR2: WSHSY, SAAADI. The CDR3 totals 17 residues. Method: immunoSEQ multiplex PCR; TCRdb's copy keeps in-frame clones and lacks some. The repertoire has more than 85,000 clones, roughly nine tenths of them found once; the top ten carry approximately 5%. This chain connects TRBV10-2 to TRBJ2-2; TRBD2 aligns across 11 bases. Sequences were obtained from peripheral blood. The receptor was isolated from a woman between 45 and 65 years old with COVID-19, enrolled during active disease. CDR3 loop: CASTVAGGRVNTGELFF. As DNA, the CDR3 is TGCGCCAGCACTGTAGCGGGGGGGCGGGTTAACACCGGGGAGCTGTTTTTT.